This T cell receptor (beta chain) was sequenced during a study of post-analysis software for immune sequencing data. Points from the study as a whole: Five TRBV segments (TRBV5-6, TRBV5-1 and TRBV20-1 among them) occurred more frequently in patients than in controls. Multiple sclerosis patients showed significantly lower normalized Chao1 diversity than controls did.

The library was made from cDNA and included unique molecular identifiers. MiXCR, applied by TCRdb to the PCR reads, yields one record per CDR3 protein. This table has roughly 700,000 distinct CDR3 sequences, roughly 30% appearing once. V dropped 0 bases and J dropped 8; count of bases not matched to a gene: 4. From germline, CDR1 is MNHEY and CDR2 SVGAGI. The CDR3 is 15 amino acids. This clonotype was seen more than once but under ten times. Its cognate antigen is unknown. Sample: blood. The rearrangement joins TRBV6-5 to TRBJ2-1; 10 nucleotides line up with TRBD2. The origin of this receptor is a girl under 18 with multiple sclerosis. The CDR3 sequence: CASSYSSSGSDEQFF. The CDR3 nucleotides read TGTGCCAGCAGTTACTCCTCTAGCGGGAGCGATGAGCAGTTCTTC.